The clone carrying this T cell receptor (beta chain) was observed a few times. Antigen unknown. This sample was included in a study of blood T cells in healthy people across ages. Broader study findings: Without sorted subsets, naive and antigen-experienced compartments could not be conclusively compared.

Germline values: CDR1 LGHNA, CDR2 YNFKEQ. V was shortened by 4 bases and J by 5 bases, with 14 bases between the two germline ends. CDR3 length: 14 amino acids. Combining a sample-barcoded 5' primer with a J-beta primer mix, a second PCR ran for roughly 7 to 11 cycles. Each cDNA was tagged by a template-switch adaptor containing 12 random nucleotides. TCRdb independently ran MiXCR on the 5' RACE reads; one entry per CDR3 protein. The repertoire includes 780,000 or so distinct CDR3 sequences, 45% to 70% of them detected once, and about 26% sits in the top ten. Researchers collected roughly 9.8 milliliters of peripheral blood from every single donor.

The sample was blood. The chain couples TRBV4-2 to TRBJ2-5; D remains ambiguous. This clonotype originated in a man aged 35-49 years in good health. The CDR3 region is CASSPGTVEETQYF. The CDR3 nucleotides read TGTGCCAGCAGCCCGGGTACAGTGGAGGAGACCCAGTACTTC.